The rows below give T cell receptor beta chains drawn from one sample of a study of T cell clonotyping in hematopoietic cell transplantation. Data came from immunoSEQ multiplex PCR; TCRdb stores just in-frame clones and leaves some out. Here the sample spans 27,000 or so clones, over 60% being singletons. The specimen comprised peripheral blood mononuclear cells, sampled before stem cell transplant. Receptors originate from a man between 45 and 60 years old with myelodysplastic syndrome. Some clones in this sample may be carry-over from other donors' samples. Both conserved end residues are part of each CDR3. D genes are given only for firm matches.

d_gene: TRBD1
j_gene: TRBJ2-7
v_gene: TRBV29-1
CDR3aa: CSVERDRSHEQYF

d_gene: .
j_gene: TRBJ1-2
v_gene: TRBV6-1
CDR3aa: CAGEVGQGDGYTF

d_gene: .
j_gene: TRBJ1-4
v_gene: TRBV30
CDR3aa: CAWSVGQANEKLFF

d_gene: .
j_gene: TRBJ1-1
v_gene: TRBV30
CDR3aa: CAWSVLLRGTEAFF

d_gene: TRBD1
j_gene: TRBJ1-2
v_gene: TRBV6-5
CDR3aa: CASSPLDRGDGNTF

d_gene: .
j_gene: TRBJ1-5
v_gene: TRBV30
CDR3aa: CAWSGDRGLPQHF

d_gene: .
j_gene: TRBJ2-1
v_gene: TRBV6-1
CDR3aa: CASSAHTAYEQFF

d_gene: .
j_gene: TRBJ1-5
v_gene: TRBV4-2
CDR3aa: CASSQDLSSNQPQHF

d_gene: .
j_gene: TRBJ2-3
v_gene: TRBV9
CDR3aa: CASRASGSGSTDTQYF

d_gene: .
j_gene: TRBJ1-4
v_gene: TRBV4-1
CDR3aa: CASSQDQGGVTNEKLFF

d_gene: TRBD1
j_gene: TRBJ2-7
v_gene: TRBV7-9
CDR3aa: CASSLGTGYDYEQYF